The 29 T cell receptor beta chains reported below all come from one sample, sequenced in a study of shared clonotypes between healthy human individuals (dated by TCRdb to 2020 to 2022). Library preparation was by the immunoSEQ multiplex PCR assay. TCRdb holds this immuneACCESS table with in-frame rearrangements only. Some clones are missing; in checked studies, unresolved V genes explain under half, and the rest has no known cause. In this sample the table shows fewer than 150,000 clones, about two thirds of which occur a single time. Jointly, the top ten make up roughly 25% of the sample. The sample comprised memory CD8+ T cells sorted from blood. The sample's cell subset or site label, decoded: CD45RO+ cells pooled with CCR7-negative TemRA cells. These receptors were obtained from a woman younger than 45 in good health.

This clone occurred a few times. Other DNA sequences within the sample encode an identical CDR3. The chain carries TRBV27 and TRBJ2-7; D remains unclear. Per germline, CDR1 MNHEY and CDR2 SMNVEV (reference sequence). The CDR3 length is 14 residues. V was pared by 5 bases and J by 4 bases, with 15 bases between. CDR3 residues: CASSPSGSSYEQYF. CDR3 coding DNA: TGTGCCAGCAGTCCATCCGGGTCCAGTTACGAGCAGTACTTC.

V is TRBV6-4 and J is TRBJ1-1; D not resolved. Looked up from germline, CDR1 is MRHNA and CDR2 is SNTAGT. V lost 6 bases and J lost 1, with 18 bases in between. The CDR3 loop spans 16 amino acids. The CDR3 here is CASRESGTHSNTEAFF. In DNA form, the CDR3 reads TGTGCCAGCAGAGAAAGCGGAACACACTCGAACACTGAAGCTTTCTTT.

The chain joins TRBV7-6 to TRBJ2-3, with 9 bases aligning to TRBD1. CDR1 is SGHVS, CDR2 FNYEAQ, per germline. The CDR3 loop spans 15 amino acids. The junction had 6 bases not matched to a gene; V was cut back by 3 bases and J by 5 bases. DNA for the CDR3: TGTGCCAGCAGCTTCCTCGGGACAGGGCTAGATACGCAGTATTTT. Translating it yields CASSFLGTGLDTQYF.

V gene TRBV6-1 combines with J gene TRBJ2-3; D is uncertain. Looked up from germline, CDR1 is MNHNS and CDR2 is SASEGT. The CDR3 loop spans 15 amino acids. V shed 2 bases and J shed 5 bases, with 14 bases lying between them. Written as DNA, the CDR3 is TGTGCCAGCAGTGAAATGGGCTCTCTGGTAGATACGCAGTATTTT. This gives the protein CASSEMGSLVDTQYF.

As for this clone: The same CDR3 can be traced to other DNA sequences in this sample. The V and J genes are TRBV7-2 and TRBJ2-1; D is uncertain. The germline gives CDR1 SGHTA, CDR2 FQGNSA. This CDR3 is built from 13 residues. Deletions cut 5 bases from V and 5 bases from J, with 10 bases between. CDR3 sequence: CASSPYLNNEQFF. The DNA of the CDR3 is TGTGCCAGCAGCCCTTACCTTAACAATGAGCAGTTCTTC.

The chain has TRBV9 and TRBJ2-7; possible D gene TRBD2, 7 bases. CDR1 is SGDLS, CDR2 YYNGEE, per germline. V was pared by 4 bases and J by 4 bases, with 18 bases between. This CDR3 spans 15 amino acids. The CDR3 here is CASSFFGGLGYEQYF. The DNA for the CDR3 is TGTGCCAGCAGCTTTTTCGGGGGGCTGGGATACGAGCAGTACTTC.

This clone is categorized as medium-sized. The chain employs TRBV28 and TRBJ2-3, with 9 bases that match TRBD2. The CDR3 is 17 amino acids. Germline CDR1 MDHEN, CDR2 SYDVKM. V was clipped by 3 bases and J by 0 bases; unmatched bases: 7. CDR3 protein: CASSLRREGFSTDTQYF. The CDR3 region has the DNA TGTGCCAGCAGTTTGAGGCGGGAGGGGTTTAGCACAGATACGCAGTATTTT.

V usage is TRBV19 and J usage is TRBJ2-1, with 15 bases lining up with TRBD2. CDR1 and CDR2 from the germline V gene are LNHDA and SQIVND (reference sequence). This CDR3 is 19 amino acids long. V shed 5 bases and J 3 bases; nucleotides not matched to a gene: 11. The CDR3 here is CASSVLPGLAGGGYNEQFF. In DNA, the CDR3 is TGTGCCAGTAGTGTCCTCCCGGGACTAGCGGGAGGAGGCTACAATGAGCAGTTCTTC.

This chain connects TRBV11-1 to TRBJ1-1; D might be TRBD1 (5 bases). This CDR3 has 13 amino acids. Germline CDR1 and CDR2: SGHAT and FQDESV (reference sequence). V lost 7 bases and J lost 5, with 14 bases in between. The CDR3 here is CASNPQGETEAFF. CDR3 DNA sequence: TGTGCCAGCAATCCCCAGGGTGAGACTGAAGCTTTCTTT.

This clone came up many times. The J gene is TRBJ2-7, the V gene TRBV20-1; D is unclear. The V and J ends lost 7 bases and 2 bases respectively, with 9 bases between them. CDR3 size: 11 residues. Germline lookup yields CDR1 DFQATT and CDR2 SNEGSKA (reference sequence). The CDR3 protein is CSVPYAYEQYF. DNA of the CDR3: TGCAGTGTTCCATACGCCTACGAGCAGTACTTC.

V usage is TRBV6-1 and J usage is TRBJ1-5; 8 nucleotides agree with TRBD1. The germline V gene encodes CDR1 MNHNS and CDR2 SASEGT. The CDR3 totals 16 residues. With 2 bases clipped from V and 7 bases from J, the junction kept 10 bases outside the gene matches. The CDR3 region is CASSESEGTGGQPQHF. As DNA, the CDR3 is TGTGCCAGCAGTGAAAGTGAGGGAACAGGGGGGCAGCCCCAGCATTTT.

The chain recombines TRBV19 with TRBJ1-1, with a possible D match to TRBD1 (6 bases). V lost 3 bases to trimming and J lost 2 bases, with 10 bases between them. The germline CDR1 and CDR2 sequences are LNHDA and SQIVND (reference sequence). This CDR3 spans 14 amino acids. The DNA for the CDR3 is TGTGCCAGTAGTATTACGGGGGCTAACACTGAAGCTTTCTTT. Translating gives CASSITGANTEAFF.

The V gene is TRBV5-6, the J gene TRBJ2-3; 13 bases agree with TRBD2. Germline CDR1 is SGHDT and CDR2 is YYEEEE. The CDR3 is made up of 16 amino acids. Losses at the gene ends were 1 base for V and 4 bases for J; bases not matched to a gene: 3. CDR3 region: CASSLRTSGRSDTQYF. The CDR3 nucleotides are TGTGCCAGCAGCTTGAGGACTAGCGGGAGATCAGATACGCAGTATTTT.

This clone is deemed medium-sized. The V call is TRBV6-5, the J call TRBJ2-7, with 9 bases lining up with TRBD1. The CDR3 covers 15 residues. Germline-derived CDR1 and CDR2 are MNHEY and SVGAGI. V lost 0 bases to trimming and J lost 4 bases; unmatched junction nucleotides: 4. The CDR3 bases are TGTGCCAGCAGTTACTCGACAGGGGGTCCTTACGAGCAGTACTTC. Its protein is CASSYSTGGPYEQYF.

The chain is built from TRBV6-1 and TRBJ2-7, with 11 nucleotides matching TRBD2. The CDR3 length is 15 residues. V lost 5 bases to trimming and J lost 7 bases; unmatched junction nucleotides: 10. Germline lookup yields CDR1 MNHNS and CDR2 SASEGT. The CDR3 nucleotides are TGTGCCAGCAGTACCGTAGCGGGAGGGCCCATAGAGCAGTACTTC. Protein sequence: CASSTVAGGPIEQYF.

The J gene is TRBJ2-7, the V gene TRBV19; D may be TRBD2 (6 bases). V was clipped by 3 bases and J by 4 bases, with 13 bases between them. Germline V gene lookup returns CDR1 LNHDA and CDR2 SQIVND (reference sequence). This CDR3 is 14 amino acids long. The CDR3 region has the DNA TGTGCCAGTAGTATTGGGGCGGGATTTTACGAGCAGTACTTC. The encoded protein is CASSIGAGFYEQYF. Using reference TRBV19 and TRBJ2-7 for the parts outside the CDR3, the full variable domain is DGGITQSPKYLFRKEGQNVTLSCEQNLNHDAMYWYRQDPGQGLRLIYYSQIVNDFQKGDIAEGYSVSREKKESFPLTVTSAQKNPTAFYLCASSIGAGFYEQYFGPGTRLTVT.

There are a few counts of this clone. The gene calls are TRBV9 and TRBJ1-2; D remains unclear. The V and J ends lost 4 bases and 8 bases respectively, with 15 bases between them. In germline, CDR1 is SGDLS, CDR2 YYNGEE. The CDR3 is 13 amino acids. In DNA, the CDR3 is TGTGCCAGCAGCCTCACACCAACGTGGGGCTACACCTTC. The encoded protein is CASSLTPTWGYTF.

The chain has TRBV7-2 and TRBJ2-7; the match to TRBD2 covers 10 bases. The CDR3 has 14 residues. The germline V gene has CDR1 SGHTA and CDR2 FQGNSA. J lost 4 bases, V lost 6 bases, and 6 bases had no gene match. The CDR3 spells CASSWTSGGYEQYF. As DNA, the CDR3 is TGTGCCAGCAGTTGGACTAGCGGAGGGTACGAGCAGTACTTC.

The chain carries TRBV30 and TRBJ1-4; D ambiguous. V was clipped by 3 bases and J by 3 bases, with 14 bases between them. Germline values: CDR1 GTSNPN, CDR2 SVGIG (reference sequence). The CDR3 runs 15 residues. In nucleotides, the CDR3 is TGTGCCTGGAGCAAATCCCCCGGGGCTAATGAAAAACTGTTTTTT. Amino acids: CAWSKSPGANEKLFF.

The CDR3 loop is CASIYPGTLNQPQHF. CDR3 in DNA: TGTGCCAGCATCTACCCCGGGACACTCAATCAGCCCCAGCATTTT. This chain joins TRBV6-5 and TRBJ1-5, with D possibly being TRBD1 (6 bases). The CDR3 is 15 amino acids. The germline V gene encodes CDR1 MNHEY and CDR2 SVGAGI. Trimming pared 7 bases from V and 3 bases from J, leaving 16 bases between.

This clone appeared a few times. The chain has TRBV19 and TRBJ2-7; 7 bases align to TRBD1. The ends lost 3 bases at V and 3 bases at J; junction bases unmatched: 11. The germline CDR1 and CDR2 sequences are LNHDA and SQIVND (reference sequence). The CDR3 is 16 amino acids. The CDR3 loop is CASSMSLTGLYYEQYF. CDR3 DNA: TGTGCCAGTAGTATGAGTTTGACAGGGCTCTACTACGAGCAGTACTTC.

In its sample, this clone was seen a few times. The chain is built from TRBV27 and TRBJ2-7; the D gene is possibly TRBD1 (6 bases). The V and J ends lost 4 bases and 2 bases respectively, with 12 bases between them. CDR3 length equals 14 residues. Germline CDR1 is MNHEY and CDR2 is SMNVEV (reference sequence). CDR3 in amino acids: CASSSTGAPYEQYF. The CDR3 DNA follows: TGTGCCAGCAGTTCGACAGGAGCCCCCTACGAGCAGTACTTC.

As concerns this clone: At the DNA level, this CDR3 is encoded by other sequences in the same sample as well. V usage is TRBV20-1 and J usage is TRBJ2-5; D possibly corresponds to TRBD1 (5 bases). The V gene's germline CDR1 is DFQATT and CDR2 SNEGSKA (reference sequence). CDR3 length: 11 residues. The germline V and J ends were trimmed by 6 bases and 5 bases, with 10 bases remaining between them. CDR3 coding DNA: TGCAGTGCCCCAGGGTTTGAGACCCAGTACTTC. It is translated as CSAPGFETQYF.

CDR3 in amino acids: CASSEERRATYEQYF. The CDR3 nucleotides are TGTGCCAGCAGCGAAGAACGCAGGGCGACCTACGAGCAGTACTTC. The chain combines TRBV11-2 with TRBJ2-7; D perhaps matches TRBD1 (5 bases). V shed 5 bases and J shed 2 bases, with 16 bases lying between them. The CDR3 is made up of 15 amino acids. Germline CDR1 is SGHAT and CDR2 is FQNNGV. Looking up the rest from reference TRBV11-2 and TRBJ2-7 gives the full variable domain: EAGVAQSPRYKIIEKRQSVAFWCNPISGHATLYWYQQILGQGPKLLIQFQNNGVVDDSQLPKDRFSAERLKGVDSTLKIQPAKLEDSAVYLCASSEERRATYEQYFGPGTRLTVT.

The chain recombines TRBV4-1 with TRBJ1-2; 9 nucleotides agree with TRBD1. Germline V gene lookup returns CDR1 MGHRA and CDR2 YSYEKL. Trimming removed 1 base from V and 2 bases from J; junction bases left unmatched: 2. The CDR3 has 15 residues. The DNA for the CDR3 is TGCGCCAGCAGCCAAGCCGGGACAGGGAACTATGGCTACACCTTC. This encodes CASSQAGTGNYGYTF.

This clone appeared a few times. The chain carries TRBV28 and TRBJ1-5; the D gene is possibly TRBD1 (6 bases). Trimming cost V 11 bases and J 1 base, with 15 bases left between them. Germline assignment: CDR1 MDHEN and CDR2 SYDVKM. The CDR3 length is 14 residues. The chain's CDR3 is CAAGEQGSNQPQHF. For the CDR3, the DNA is TGTGCCGCAGGGGAGCAGGGAAGCAATCAGCCCCAGCATTTT.

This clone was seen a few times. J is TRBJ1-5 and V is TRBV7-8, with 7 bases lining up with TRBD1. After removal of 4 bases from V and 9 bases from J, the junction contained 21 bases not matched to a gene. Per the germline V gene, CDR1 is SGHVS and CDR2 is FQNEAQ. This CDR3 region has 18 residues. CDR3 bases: TGTGCCAGCAGCTCCAAGATAGGGGGCGTTGAATCCTCCTCGCCCCAGCATTTT. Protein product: CASSSKIGGVESSSPQHF.

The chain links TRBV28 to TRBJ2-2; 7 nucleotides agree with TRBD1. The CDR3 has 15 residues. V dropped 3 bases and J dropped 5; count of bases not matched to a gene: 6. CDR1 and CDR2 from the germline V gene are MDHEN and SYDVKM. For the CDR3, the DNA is TGTGCCAGCAGTTTTCGACAGGGCCAGACCGGGGAGCTGTTTTTT. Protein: CASSFRQGQTGELFF.

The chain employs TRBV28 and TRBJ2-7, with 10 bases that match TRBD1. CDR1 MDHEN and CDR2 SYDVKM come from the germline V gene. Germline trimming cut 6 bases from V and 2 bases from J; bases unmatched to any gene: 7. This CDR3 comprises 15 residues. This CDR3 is CASRSGTGVTYEQYF. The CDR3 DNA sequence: TGTGCCAGCAGATCCGGGACAGGGGTTACCTACGAGCAGTACTTC.